One and the same sample provided the 9 T cell receptor beta chains below, sequenced in a study of tumor and adjacent non-tumor tissue in lung cancer. TCRbeta libraries were built with three rounds of nested PCR, modified from ARM-PCR. MiXCR was run by TCRdb on the multiplex PCR reads, yielding one entry per CDR3 protein. The repertoire holds more than 120,000 distinct CDR3 sequences, with approximately 66% as singletons. RNA was extracted from bulk tissue without any cell sorting. The sequenced sample consisted of lung tumor tissue. The receptors originated from a man aged 55 to 69 with small cell lung cancer.

Turning to this clonotype: One end of the junction fails to match germline, which may point to a read error. This chain connects TRBV29-1 to TRBJ2-3, with 9 bases aligning to TRBD2. This CDR3 has 17 residues. Germline V gene lookup returns CDR1 SQVTM and CDR2 ANQGSEA. The CDR3 coding sequence is TGTAGCGTTGGAGGCCTAGCGGGGACTTCTAGCACAGATACGCACTATTTT. It specifies CSVGGLAGTSSTDTHYF.

Details on this clonotype: It may be a read error: a sequence one base away is much more abundant. The chain joins TRBV20-1 to TRBJ2-1, with D unresolved. Germline assignment: CDR1 DFQATT and CDR2 SNEGSKA (reference sequence). Deletions cut 0 bases from V and 12 bases from J, with 9 bases between. The CDR3 is made up of 11 amino acids. The CDR3 DNA sequence: TGCAGTGCTAGAGATCCTAGTGGGCAGTTCTTC. Translated, it gives CSARDPSGQFF.

This clonotype has a handful of counts. The chain couples TRBV6-1 to TRBJ2-5; 12 bases agree with TRBD1. V was clipped by 8 bases and J by 4 bases; unmatched bases: 5. Germline CDR1 is MNHNS and CDR2 is SASEGT. The length of the CDR3 is 14 residues. CDR3 amino acids: CASLGTGGPETQYF. The CDR3 DNA reads TGTGCCAGCTTGGGGACAGGGGGCCCAGAGACCCAGTACTTC.

The chain carries TRBV29-1 and TRBJ2-1, with a weak D call TRBD2 (6 bases). Trimming took off 6 bases at V and 8 bases at J, with 20 bases between the two ends. CDR3 size: 14 residues. The germline V gene has CDR1 SQVTM and CDR2 ANQGSEA. In nucleotides, the CDR3 is TGCAGCGTAAGGGTAGCGGAAGGGTTTGATGAGCAGTTCTTC. Amino acids: CSVRVAEGFDEQFF.

Concerning this clonotype: An end of the junction does not agree with germline; a read error may underlie this. The chain carries TRBV11-3 and TRBJ2-7, with D perhaps matching TRBD2 (5 bases). Germline CDR1 and CDR2: SGHNT and YENEEA. There are 14 residues in the CDR3. This CDR3 is CGSSPCGGSYEQYF. In DNA, the CDR3 is TGTGGCAGCAGCCCCTGCGGAGGATCCTACGAGCAGTACTTC.

Many counts were recorded for this clonotype. The rearrangement links TRBV6-1 to TRBJ1-2, with D unclear. Trimming removed 4 bases from V and 8 bases from J, with 8 bases in between. The CDR3 loop spans 11 amino acids. Germline values: CDR1 MNHNS, CDR2 SASEGT. In DNA form, the CDR3 reads TGTGCCAGCAGTGGACAACGGGGCTACACCTTC. It is translated as CASSGQRGYTF.

This clonotype was counted a few times. The rearrangement joins TRBV6-6 to TRBJ1-5, with TRBD1 identical over 9 bases. V dropped 6 bases and J dropped 6; count of bases not matched to a gene: 9. Germline V gene sequence: CDR1 MNHNY, CDR2 SVGAGI (reference sequence). The CDR3 is made up of 15 amino acids. CDR3 nucleotide sequence: TGTGCCAGCAGCTCCCCGGGACAGGGAAGTCAGCCCCAGCATTTT. Translated: CASSSPGQGSQPQHF.

This clonotype was seen more than once but under ten times. The rearrangement joins TRBV28 to TRBJ1-4, with 8 bases identical to TRBD1. The J segment lost 8 bases and the V segment lost 6 bases, leaving 2 bases of the junction unmatched. This CDR3 spans 12 amino acids. Germline V gene data show CDR1 as MDHEN and CDR2 as SYDVKM. The CDR3 here is CASRAGGEKLFF. The CDR3 DNA reads as TGTGCCAGCAGAGCAGGGGGCGAAAAACTGTTTTTT.

Turning to this clonotype: A much larger clone differs from this one at a single base, so this may be a read error. J is TRBJ2-3 and V is TRBV5-5, with unresolved D. CDR1 SGHKS and CDR2 YYEKEE come from the germline V gene (reference sequence). This CDR3 has 12 residues. The DNA for the CDR3 is TGTACCAGCAGCCAGAGCACAGATACGCAGTATTTT. As protein: CTSSQSTDTQYF.